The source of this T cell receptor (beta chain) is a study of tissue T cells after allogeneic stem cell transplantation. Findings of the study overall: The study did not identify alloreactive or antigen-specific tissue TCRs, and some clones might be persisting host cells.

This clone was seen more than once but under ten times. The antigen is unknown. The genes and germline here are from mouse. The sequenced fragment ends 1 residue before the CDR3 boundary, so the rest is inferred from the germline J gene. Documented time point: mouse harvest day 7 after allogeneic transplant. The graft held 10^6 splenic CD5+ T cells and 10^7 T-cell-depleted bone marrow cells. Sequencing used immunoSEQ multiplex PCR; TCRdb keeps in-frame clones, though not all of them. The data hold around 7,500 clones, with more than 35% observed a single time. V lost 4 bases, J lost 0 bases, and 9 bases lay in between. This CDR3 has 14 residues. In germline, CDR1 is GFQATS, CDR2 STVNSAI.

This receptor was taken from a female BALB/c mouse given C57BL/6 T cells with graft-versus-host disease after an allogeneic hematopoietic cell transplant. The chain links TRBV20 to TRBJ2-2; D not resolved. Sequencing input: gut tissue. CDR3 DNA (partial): TGTGGTGCTAAGGCCGGAACAAACACCGGGCAGCTCTAC. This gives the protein CGAKAGTNTGQLY. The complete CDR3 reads CGAKAGTNTGQLYF.